Listed here are 28 T cell receptor beta chains from one sample, sequenced in a study of T cell repertoires in aging, cancer and after chemotherapy. TRB rearrangements spanning V, D and J were amplified using mixed TRB-A/B primers. Each CDR3 protein is one row after TCRdb ran MiXCR on the multiplex PCR reads. The sample holds some 5,000 distinct CDR3 sequences, roughly 75% seen once. The template was genomic DNA from peripheral blood, not RNA. Sequenced input: blood. All receptors derive from a human donor with a solid tumor.

V usage is TRBV7-6 and J usage is TRBJ1-3; the D gene is possibly TRBD1 (6 bases). Germline V gene sequence: CDR1 SGHVS, CDR2 FNYEAQ. The V end was cut by 10 bases, the J end by 3 bases, with 22 bases between. This CDR3 is built from 16 residues. The CDR3 sequence: CATSIGAGARGNTIYF. CDR3 sequence (DNA): TGTGCCACAAGCATCGGAGCAGGGGCGCGTGGAAACACCATATATTTT.

This rearrangement joins TRBV7-3 to TRBJ1-1; a possible D gene is TRBD1 (6 bases). CDR3 length: 13 amino acids. The germline CDR1 and CDR2 sequences are SGHTA and FQGTGA. V lost 6 bases, J lost 2 bases, and 10 bases lay in between. CDR3 nucleotides: TGTGCCAGCAGTGACAGGAGTAACACTGAAGCTTTCTTT. Translation: CASSDRSNTEAFF.

This clonotype was seen only a few times. The genes are TRBV5-6 and TRBJ1-1; 8 bases align to TRBD1. V lost 6 bases to trimming and J lost 3 bases; unmatched junction nucleotides: 10. The CDR3 is 15 residues long. The germline V gene encodes CDR1 SGHDT and CDR2 YYEEEE. CDR3 DNA sequence: TGTGCCAGCATCTCGGAAGTCAGGGGGCACACTGAAGCTTTCTTT. Residues: CASISEVRGHTEAFF.

The rearrangement joins TRBV12-3 or TRBV12-4 to TRBJ1-2, with 12 bases aligning to TRBD1. V was pared by 5 bases and J by 8 bases, with 6 bases of the junction left unmatched. The CDR3 totals 14 residues. The CDR3 protein is CASSGTGGREGYTF. Written as DNA, the CDR3 is TGTGCCAGCAGTGGGACAGGGGGCCGGGAGGGCTACACCTTC.

The genes are TRBV27 and TRBJ1-3; D is ambiguous. V dropped 5 bases and J dropped 0 bases, with 5 bases sitting between them. CDR3 length: 13 amino acids. Per germline, CDR1 MNHEY and CDR2 SMNVEV (reference sequence). CDR3 sequence reads: CASSQDSGNTIYF. The CDR3 region has the DNA TGTGCCAGCAGTCAAGACTCTGGAAACACCATATATTTT.

V gene TRBV11-3 combines with J gene TRBJ2-7; 7 bases fit TRBD1. The CDR3 is 14 amino acids. V lost 1 base, J lost 3 bases, and 3 bases stayed unmatched. Per the germline V gene, CDR1 is SGHNT and CDR2 is YENEEA. CDR3 in amino acids: CASSLGAGGYEQYF. In DNA, the CDR3 is TGTGCCAGCAGCTTAGGGGCAGGGGGCTACGAGCAGTACTTC.

V is TRBV5-4 and J is TRBJ2-3; TRBD1 matches 9 bases. CDR3 size: 14 residues. The V segment lost 4 bases and the J segment 4 bases; nucleotides outside the gene matches: 4. Looked up from germline, CDR1 is SGHNT and CDR2 is YYREEE (reference sequence). This chain's CDR3 is CASSRDRDSDTQYF. CDR3 nucleotide sequence: TGTGCCAGCAGCAGGGACAGGGATTCAGATACGCAGTATTTT.

The table lists this clonotype with a count of one. The chain joins TRBV5-1 to TRBJ2-3; D remains unclear. This CDR3 has 12 residues. V was pared by 2 bases and J by 6 bases, with 7 bases between. Germline values: CDR1 SGHRS, CDR2 YFSETQ. The CDR3 sequence: CASSFTADTQYF. The DNA of the CDR3 is TGCGCCAGCAGCTTTACCGCGGATACGCAGTATTTT.

In its sample, this clonotype was seen a few times. The chain uses TRBV7-9 and TRBJ2-7, with TRBD1 as a possible D gene (5 bases). Germline assignment: CDR1 SEHNR and CDR2 FQNEAQ (reference sequence). V was cut by 9 bases and J by 0 bases, with 12 bases left in between. The CDR3 covers 13 residues. The CDR3, as DNA: TGTGCCAGTTTGGGGCCCAGCTCCTACGAGCAGTACTTC. This encodes CASLGPSSYEQYF.

The J gene is TRBJ1-5, the V gene TRBV19; TRBD1 agrees at 7 bases. With V trimmed by 6 bases and J by 3 bases, 5 bases remained unmatched. The CDR3 is 14 amino acids. Germline V gene data show CDR1 as LNHDA and CDR2 as SQIVND (reference sequence). This chain's CDR3 is CASRRQGHNQPQHF. The DNA of the CDR3 is TGTGCCAGTAGACGACAGGGTCACAATCAGCCCCAGCATTTT.

The rearrangement links TRBV18 to TRBJ2-7; possibly TRBD2 for D (6 bases). Deletions cut 2 bases from V and 5 bases from J, with 13 bases between. The germline gives CDR1 KGHSH, CDR2 LQKENI. This CDR3 is built from 14 residues. As DNA, the CDR3 is TGTGCCAGCTCACCAACGGGAGTTCCCCACGAGCAGTACTTC. This sequence encodes CASSPTGVPHEQYF.

The V and J genes are TRBV7-2 and TRBJ2-6, with D unclear. Germline V gene data show CDR1 as SGHTA and CDR2 as FQGNSA. The CDR3 length is 15 residues. The V end lost 1 base, the J end lost 2 bases, and 6 bases lay between the germline ends. Written as DNA, the CDR3 is TGTGCCAGCAGCTTAGGAGGAACTGGGGCCAACGTCCTGACTTTC. It yields the protein CASSLGGTGANVLTF.

This clonotype was seen a handful of times. V is TRBV11-3 and J is TRBJ2-5; D is perhaps TRBD1 (6 bases). The CDR3 loop spans 14 amino acids. The germline V and J ends were trimmed by 4 bases and 4 bases, with 13 bases remaining between them. Germline V gene lookup returns CDR1 SGHNT and CDR2 YENEEA. Written as DNA, the CDR3 is TGTGCCAGCAGCTCTAGAGGGGGAGCAGAGACCCAGTACTTC. Translating it yields CASSSRGGAETQYF. Combining the CDR3 with reference TRBV11-3 and TRBJ2-5 gives the whole variable domain EAGVVQSPRYKIIEKKQPVAFWCNPISGHNTLYWYLQNLGQGPELLIRYENEEAVDDSQLPKDRFSAERLKGVDSTLKIQPAELGDSAVYLCASSSRGGAETQYFGPGTRLLVL.

The table lists this clonotype with a few counts. V is TRBV15 and J is TRBJ2-7; possible D gene TRBD2, 5 bases. Trimming shortened V by 9 bases and J by 1 base, and 13 bases separated the two germline ends. In germline, CDR1 is LNHNV, CDR2 YYDKDF (reference sequence). The CDR3 has 13 residues. For the CDR3, the DNA is TGTGCCACTATGGACCGGGGTTCCTACGAGCAGTACTTC. Encoded protein: CATMDRGSYEQYF.

This sequence joins TRBV6-1 and TRBJ1-2; maybe TRBD1 (6 bases). The CDR3 loop spans 15 amino acids. Looked up from germline, CDR1 is MNHNS and CDR2 is SASEGT. Trimming cost V 5 bases and J 7 bases, with 20 bases left between them. The CDR3: CASSYSPSGEGGYTF. DNA for the CDR3: TGTGCCAGCAGTTACTCTCCCTCAGGGGAGGGTGGCTACACCTTC.

The chain uses TRBV6-2 or TRBV6-3 and TRBJ2-7; TRBD2 matches at 7 bases. The CDR3 spans 14 residues. V trimming: 6 bases; J trimming: 0 bases; junction bases outside the gene matches: 5. Looked up from germline, CDR1 is MNHEY and CDR2 is SVGEGT. CDR3 in amino acids: CASRGEGSSYEQYF. DNA of the CDR3: TGTGCCAGCAGAGGGGAGGGAAGCTCCTACGAGCAGTACTTC.

The chain is built from TRBV6-5 and TRBJ2-7; D unclear. The germline V gene has CDR1 MNHEY and CDR2 SVGAGI. The CDR3 has 12 residues. Trimming stripped 8 bases from V and 5 bases from J, with 13 bases between. The CDR3 is CASGEGSHEQYF. For the CDR3, the DNA is TGTGCCAGCGGAGAAGGGTCCCACGAGCAGTACTTC.

This sequence joins TRBV6-5 and TRBJ2-7; tentative D call: TRBD1 (6 bases). V was shortened by 5 bases and J by 3 bases, with 20 bases between the two germline ends. CDR1 is MNHEY, CDR2 SVGAGI, per germline. The CDR3 sequence is 16 residues long. The CDR3 DNA reads as TGTGCCAGCAGTCCGATAGGGGCGCAGGGGAGCTACGAGCAGTACTTC. Its translation is CASSPIGAQGSYEQYF.

This clonotype was observed a handful of times. The chain is built from TRBV6-6 and TRBJ2-5; no definite D call. Trimming cost V 6 bases and J 5 bases, with 7 bases left between them. The CDR3 consists of 11 residues. Germline-derived CDR1 and CDR2 are MNHNY and SVGAGI (reference sequence). This CDR3 is CASSGRETQYF. CDR3 DNA sequence: TGTGCCAGCAGCGGACGGGAGACCCAGTACTTC.

The V call is TRBV6-5, the J call TRBJ2-2, with D hard to call. Per germline, CDR1 MNHEY and CDR2 SVGAGI. With 2 bases removed from V and 6 bases from J, the gap between germline ends came to 7 bases. The CDR3 sequence is 13 residues long. The CDR3 DNA reads TGTGCCAGCAGTTACGGTCTATCCGGGGAGCTGTTTTTT. It encodes CASSYGLSGELFF.

The J gene is TRBJ1-2, the V gene TRBV20-1; a weak D match, TRBD1 (6 bases). The V and J ends lost 6 bases and 4 bases respectively, with 18 bases between them. This CDR3 is built from 14 residues. Germline V gene lookup returns CDR1 DFQATT and CDR2 SNEGSKA (reference sequence). CDR3: CSAKRQGFGYGYTF. CDR3 in DNA: TGCAGTGCGAAACGTCAGGGGTTTGGCTATGGCTACACCTTC.

The V and J genes are TRBV5-4 and TRBJ2-1; no clear D gene. CDR1 and CDR2 (germline): SGHNT, YYREEE (reference sequence). Trimming shortened V by 0 bases and J by 6 bases, and 7 bases separated the two germline ends. This CDR3 region has 13 residues. CDR3 sequence (DNA): TGTGCCAGCAGCTTGGCGGCTGTCAATGAGCAGTTCTTC. Translated, it gives CASSLAAVNEQFF.

The chain recombines TRBV12-3 or TRBV12-4 with TRBJ2-2; D may be TRBD1 (5 bases). V shed 5 bases and J shed 6 bases, with 19 bases lying between them. The CDR3 has 16 amino acids. The CDR3 sequence: CASSPRSGAFPGELFF. For the CDR3, the DNA is TGTGCCAGCAGTCCCCGTTCTGGGGCATTTCCCGGGGAGCTGTTTTTT.

This chain uses TRBV25-1 with TRBJ2-1, with 9 bases fitting TRBD2. The CDR3 runs to 15 residues. The V gene's germline CDR1 is MGHDK and CDR2 SYGVNS. Germline trimming cut 3 bases from V and 4 bases from J; bases unmatched to any gene: 4. The CDR3: CASSDSGRPYNEQFF. The CDR3 nucleotides are TGTGCCAGCAGTGATAGCGGGAGACCTTACAATGAGCAGTTCTTC.

The rearrangement uses TRBV20-1 and TRBJ1-6; D is ambiguous. This CDR3 is 13 amino acids long. Per the germline V gene, CDR1 is DFQATT and CDR2 is SNEGSKA (reference sequence). Trimming took off 5 bases at V and 6 bases at J, with 11 bases between the two ends. The CDR3 sequence: CSAGGFLNSPLHF. The CDR3 nucleotides are TGCAGTGCTGGTGGATTCCTTAATTCACCCCTCCACTTT.

V and J are TRBV29-1 and TRBJ1-1; D is ambiguous. Germline V gene sequence: CDR1 SQVTM, CDR2 ANQGSEA. The CDR3 is made up of 14 amino acids. The germline V and J ends were trimmed by 1 base and 5 bases, with 14 bases remaining between them. This CDR3 is CSVEGPRDGTEAFF. The CDR3 region has the DNA TGCAGCGTTGAAGGCCCCCGAGACGGGACTGAAGCTTTCTTT.

The V and J genes are TRBV19 and TRBJ1-1; perhaps TRBD1 as D (6 bases). The germline V gene has CDR1 LNHDA and CDR2 SQIVND (reference sequence). This CDR3 comprises 15 residues. V lost 1 base and J lost 0, with 9 bases in between. The CDR3 DNA sequence: TGTGCCAGTAGTATAGTGGACAGTATGAACACTGAAGCTTTCTTT. Residues: CASSIVDSMNTEAFF.

This clonotype was found a few times. The V and J genes are TRBV7-2 and TRBJ1-4; 9 bases align to TRBD1. With 5 bases clipped from V and 5 bases from J, the junction kept 3 bases outside the gene matches. Per the germline V gene, CDR1 is SGHTA and CDR2 is FQGNSA. CDR3 size: 14 residues. The CDR3 spells CASSKQGANEKLFF. The CDR3 DNA is TGTGCCAGCAGCAAACAGGGGGCAAATGAAAAACTGTTTTTT.